The rows below give T cell receptor beta chains drawn from one sample of a study of T cell repertoires in cytomegalovirus infection. MiXCR, run by TCRdb on the reads, gives a single entry per CDR3 protein. The table shows 200,000 to 300,000 distinct CDR3 sequences, with about 13% occurring only once. The sample taken for sequencing was PBMCs. Source of these receptors: a human donor in good health (CMV status not recorded). Some clones in this sample may be carry-over from other donors' samples. CDR3s leave out the opening cysteine and the closing phenylalanine or tryptophan. Each record gives: J gene, clone size, V gene, CDR3 protein. Clone sizes are given selectively: once, few, many, or a class where the clone is expanded.

j_gene: TRBJ2-7; abundance: many; v_gene: TRBV5-4; CDR3aa: ASSSRRSYKEQY
j_gene: TRBJ2-1; abundance: -; v_gene: TRBV2; CDR3aa: ASSPTSALSYNEQF
j_gene: TRBJ2-5; abundance: few; v_gene: TRBV10-3; CDR3aa: AISAGTNQETQY
j_gene: TRBJ1-6; abundance: -; v_gene: TRBV25-1; CDR3aa: ASSEFRGENSPLH
j_gene: TRBJ1-4; abundance: -; v_gene: TRBV25-1; CDR3aa: ASSDPGQLEKLF
j_gene: TRBJ1-2; abundance: many; v_gene: TRBV7-2; CDR3aa: ASSLDRASYGYT
j_gene: TRBJ2-7; abundance: many; v_gene: TRBV2; CDR3aa: ASSSQGQGPYEQY
j_gene: TRBJ2-7; abundance: few; v_gene: TRBV6-6; CDR3aa: ASSRDDSYEQY
j_gene: TRBJ2-3; abundance: many; v_gene: TRBV7-2; CDR3aa: ASSADRGQRDTQY
j_gene: TRBJ2-5; abundance: -; v_gene: TRBV20-1; CDR3aa: SARDRGGRKETQY
j_gene: TRBJ1-1; abundance: once; v_gene: TRBV29-1; CDR3aa: SVEWDMNTEAF
j_gene: TRBJ1-2; abundance: -; v_gene: TRBV10-3; CDR3aa: AISEPRGRGWDYGYT
j_gene: TRBJ2-2; abundance: few; v_gene: TRBV2; CDR3aa: ASRGTLNTGELF
j_gene: TRBJ1-1; abundance: -; v_gene: TRBV6-1; CDR3aa: ASSEYAGPNTEAF
j_gene: TRBJ2-3; abundance: -; v_gene: TRBV3-1; CDR3aa: ASSPLADRSSSTDTQY
j_gene: TRBJ1-6; abundance: once; v_gene: TRBV5-6; CDR3aa: ASTFGATSYNSPLH
j_gene: TRBJ2-3; abundance: -; v_gene: TRBV2; CDR3aa: ASSDFADSTDTQY
j_gene: TRBJ2-1; abundance: few; v_gene: TRBV7-6; CDR3aa: ASSARIAGGVNEQF
j_gene: TRBJ1-6; abundance: many; v_gene: TRBV5-6; CDR3aa: ASSLWGQRNSPLH
j_gene: TRBJ2-2; abundance: many; v_gene: TRBV28; CDR3aa: ASSSPSGGYTGELF
j_gene: TRBJ1-5; abundance: -; v_gene: TRBV7-2; CDR3aa: ASSMTRGSNQPQH
j_gene: TRBJ1-5; abundance: few; v_gene: TRBV6-2/TRBV6-3; CDR3aa: ASSRPGAQH
j_gene: TRBJ2-7; abundance: many; v_gene: TRBV7-8; CDR3aa: ASSLRDRGFLDEQY